Listed below are T cell receptor beta chains from one sample, sequenced in a study of T cells in Graves' hyperthyroidism and ophthalmopathy. TCRdb called the multiplex PCR reads again in MiXCR, with one record for every CDR3 protein. The data show fewer than 110,000 distinct CDR3 sequences, about 16% seen once. The sample consisted of blood. These receptors were obtained from a woman between 45 and 65 years old with Graves' hyperthyroidism. Both conserved end residues are part of each CDR3. The order of the fields is D gene, V gene, clone size, J gene, CDR3 protein. D genes are given only for firm matches. Expanded clones get a size class; other rows say once, few or many, or leave the size out.

D gene: .; V gene: TRBV5-1; clone size: many; J gene: TRBJ1-6; CDR3 protein: CASSDDGRSYNSPLHF
D gene: .; V gene: TRBV6-1; clone size: .; J gene: TRBJ2-7; CDR3 protein: CASSLGLGTEQYF
D gene: .; V gene: TRBV27; clone size: many; J gene: TRBJ2-1; CDR3 protein: CASSFSPNEQFF
D gene: .; V gene: TRBV14; clone size: few; J gene: TRBJ2-2; CDR3 protein: CASSRAGRANTGELFF
D gene: TRBD1; V gene: TRBV11-2; clone size: .; J gene: TRBJ2-7; CDR3 protein: CASSETGSPYEQYF
D gene: .; V gene: TRBV27; clone size: many; J gene: TRBJ2-6; CDR3 protein: CASSVGPGANVLTF
D gene: .; V gene: TRBV7-9; clone size: many; J gene: TRBJ2-3; CDR3 protein: CASSLLGSLTDTQYF
D gene: TRBD1; V gene: TRBV29-1; clone size: few; J gene: TRBJ2-1; CDR3 protein: CSASGTGYGKQFF
D gene: .; V gene: TRBV2; clone size: many; J gene: TRBJ1-4; CDR3 protein: CASSNRQATNEKLFF
D gene: .; V gene: TRBV19; clone size: .; J gene: TRBJ1-1; CDR3 protein: CASSIWTPQANTEAFF
D gene: TRBD2; V gene: TRBV5-1; clone size: many; J gene: TRBJ2-7; CDR3 protein: CASSSFAGDEQYF
D gene: TRBD2; V gene: TRBV4-2; clone size: few; J gene: TRBJ2-4; CDR3 protein: CASSPLDRLAGGPGSKNIQYF
D gene: .; V gene: TRBV11-3; clone size: .; J gene: TRBJ2-2; CDR3 protein: CASSETGELFF
D gene: .; V gene: TRBV30; clone size: many; J gene: TRBJ1-1; CDR3 protein: CAWSVLPNTEAFF
D gene: TRBD1; V gene: TRBV6-1; clone size: many; J gene: TRBJ1-1; CDR3 protein: CASSEYRTGGFDTEAFF
D gene: .; V gene: TRBV29-1; clone size: many; J gene: TRBJ1-1; CDR3 protein: CSASGQRDTEAFF
D gene: TRBD2; V gene: TRBV10-3; clone size: many; J gene: TRBJ2-5; CDR3 protein: CAIKGTSGRAGETQYF
D gene: .; V gene: TRBV20-1; clone size: many; J gene: TRBJ2-3; CDR3 protein: CSARVPRATDTQYF
D gene: .; V gene: TRBV24-1; clone size: many; J gene: TRBJ2-6; CDR3 protein: CATSDSSGANVLTF
D gene: TRBD2; V gene: TRBV27; clone size: few; J gene: TRBJ2-1; CDR3 protein: CASSTHIAGVRNEQFF
D gene: TRBD2; V gene: TRBV20-1; clone size: .; J gene: TRBJ2-1; CDR3 protein: CSAPGTGTSASSYNEQFF
D gene: .; V gene: TRBV20-1; clone size: .; J gene: TRBJ2-7; CDR3 protein: CSVLVPGTYEQYF
D gene: .; V gene: TRBV5-1; clone size: few; J gene: TRBJ2-5; CDR3 protein: CASSFTKGVLQETQYF
D gene: .; V gene: TRBV2; clone size: .; J gene: TRBJ1-2; CDR3 protein: CASRTGGAVHGYTF
D gene: .; V gene: TRBV9; clone size: .; J gene: TRBJ2-2; CDR3 protein: CASSVEGDTGELFF
D gene: TRBD2; V gene: TRBV10-3; clone size: .; J gene: TRBJ2-1; CDR3 protein: CAIRTTGLAVNEQFF
D gene: .; V gene: TRBV20-1; clone size: many; J gene: TRBJ1-1; CDR3 protein: CSASGGLGTEAFF
D gene: TRBD1; V gene: TRBV3-1; clone size: many; J gene: TRBJ1-4; CDR3 protein: CASSHELDRAREKLFF
D gene: .; V gene: TRBV15; clone size: few; J gene: TRBJ2-1; CDR3 protein: CATSREGGASYNEQFF
D gene: .; V gene: TRBV20-1; clone size: many; J gene: TRBJ2-1; CDR3 protein: CSARDLMGTYNEQFF
D gene: TRBD2; V gene: TRBV28; clone size: .; J gene: TRBJ2-7; CDR3 protein: CASTGGLTGGEQYF